Following are 13 T cell receptor beta chains from one sample sequenced in a study of blood T cell repertoires in COVID-19. Sequenced by immunoSEQ multiplex PCR; TCRdb stores in-frame clones only, minus some. Among fewer than 250,000 clones listed, over 80% were seen once. The material sequenced was peripheral blood. The source is a human donor in a cohort sampled during active COVID-19.

This clone came up many times. The chain joins TRBV7-9 to TRBJ1-2; D uncertain. Trimming removed 2 bases from V and 6 bases from J, with 7 bases in between. CDR1 and CDR2 from the germline V gene are SEHNR and FQNEAQ (reference sequence). CDR3 length: 12 residues. CDR3 bases: TGTGCCAGCAGCTTATGGGCAGATGGCTACACCTTC. Residues: CASSLWADGYTF.

The gene calls are TRBV27 and TRBJ2-1; 7 bases line up with TRBD1. V shed 5 bases and J 5 bases; nucleotides not matched to a gene: 9. Germline CDR1 reads MNHEY; CDR2 reads SMNVEV (reference sequence). The CDR3 spans 15 residues. The CDR3: CASSGTGATDNEQFF. CDR3 nucleotide sequence: TGTGCCAGCAGTGGCACAGGGGCCACCGACAATGAGCAGTTCTTC.

The chain recombines TRBV7-2 with TRBJ2-3; 8 bases fit TRBD1. The ends lost 8 bases at V and 3 bases at J; junction bases unmatched: 13. CDR3 length: 16 amino acids. CDR1 is SGHTA and CDR2 is FQGNSA in the germline V gene. The CDR3 DNA is TGTGCCAGCGGGCCTCCCCAGGGGGCGCGGACAGATACGCAGTATTTT. This translates into CASGPPQGARTDTQYF.

This clone was seen a single time. The CDR3 sequence: CASSTGTSGNNEQFF. The CDR3 DNA reads as TGTGCCAGCAGCACTGGGACTAGCGGAAACAATGAGCAGTTCTTC. The V call is TRBV9, the J call TRBJ2-1; 11 positions agree with TRBD2. The CDR3 is 15 residues long. V lost 4 bases and J lost 5; bases outside the gene matches: 5. Germline V lookup: CDR1 SGDLS, CDR2 YYNGEE. Complete variable domain (other parts from reference TRBV9 and TRBJ2-1): DSGVTQTPKHLITATGQRVTLRCSPRSGDLSVYWYQQSLDQGLQFLIQYYNGEERAKGNILERFSAQQFPDLHSELNLSSLELGDSALYFCASSTGTSGNNEQFFGPGTRLTVL.

The chain recombines TRBV27 with TRBJ1-5; tentative D call: TRBD1 (6 bases). Looked up from germline, CDR1 is MNHEY and CDR2 is SMNVEV (reference sequence). The CDR3 runs 15 residues. V lost 3 bases and J 0 bases, leaving 9 bases between the germline ends. The CDR3 loop is CASSLDRYSNQPQHF. The CDR3 nucleotides are TGTGCCAGCAGTTTGGACAGATATAGCAATCAGCCCCAGCATTTT.

The chain links TRBV6-5 to TRBJ2-2; tentative D call: TRBD1 (6 bases). The CDR3 has 14 residues. Germline assignment: CDR1 MNHEY and CDR2 SVGAGI. V lost 8 bases to trimming and J lost 6 bases, with 16 bases between them. CDR3 sequence: CASEGTTTPGELFF. The CDR3 nucleotides read TGTGCCAGCGAAGGGACAACAACACCCGGGGAGCTGTTTTTT.

The genes are TRBV28 and TRBJ2-7, with D perhaps TRBD2 (6 bases). From germline, CDR1 is MDHEN and CDR2 SYDVKM. This CDR3 is 13 amino acids long. Trimming took 5 bases from V and 1 from J, leaving 9 bases between them. CDR3 in amino acids: CASSRGVSYEQYF. Written as DNA, the CDR3 is TGTGCCAGCAGTCGCGGGGTATCCTACGAGCAGTACTTC. Looking up the rest from reference TRBV28 and TRBJ2-7 gives the full variable domain: DVKVTQSSRYLVKRTGEKVFLECVQDMDHENMFWYRQDPGLGLRLIYFSYDVKMKEKGDIPEGYSVSREKKERFSLILESASTNQTSMYLCASSRGVSYEQYFGPGTRLTVT.

The V call is TRBV27, the J call TRBJ1-1; TRBD1 is a possible D gene (6 bases). Germline V gives CDR1 MNHEY, CDR2 SMNVEV (reference sequence). V lost 7 bases to trimming and J lost 3 bases, with 21 bases between them. This CDR3 contains 16 residues. This CDR3 reads CASTRILRGKDTEAFF. The CDR3 region has the DNA TGTGCCAGCACGCGAATCTTAAGGGGGAAGGACACTGAAGCTTTCTTT.

This clone was counted a single time. The chain has TRBV5-1 and TRBJ1-5; maybe TRBD1 (5 bases). In germline, CDR1 is SGHRS, CDR2 YFSETQ. Trimming cost V 4 bases and J 0 bases, with 11 bases left between them. This CDR3 comprises 15 residues. In DNA, the CDR3 is TGCGCCAGCAGCAGAGACGGACATAGCAATCAGCCCCAGCATTTT. Amino acids: CASSRDGHSNQPQHF. Full variable domain (remainder filled in from reference TRBV5-1 and TRBJ1-5): KAGVTQTPRYLIKTRGQQVTLSCSPISGHRSVSWYQQTPGQGLQFLFEYFSETQRNKGNFPGRFSGRQFSNSRSEMNVSTLELGDSALYLCASSRDGHSNQPQHFGDGTRLSIL.

V usage is TRBV5-6 and J usage is TRBJ2-3, with TRBD2 matching over 9 bases. Trimming took 1 base from V and 1 from J; bases not matched to a gene: 4. This CDR3 is 16 amino acids long. CDR1 and CDR2 (germline): SGHDT, YYEEEE. The CDR3 loop is CASSLRLAGRTDTQYF. DNA of the CDR3: TGTGCCAGCAGCTTGCGGCTAGCGGGGCGCACAGATACGCAGTATTTT.

This chain uses TRBV7-2 with TRBJ2-7; 12 bases agree with TRBD2. The CDR3 runs 16 residues. Germline V lookup: CDR1 SGHTA, CDR2 FQGNSA. The ends lost 5 bases at V and 3 bases at J; junction bases unmatched: 8. The CDR3 reads CASSPGGLAGIYEQYF. DNA for the CDR3: TGTGCCAGCAGCCCGGGGGGACTAGCGGGCATCTACGAGCAGTACTTC.

The chain links TRBV5-6 to TRBJ2-1; a weak D match, TRBD1 (6 bases). Trimming pared 5 bases from V and 5 bases from J, leaving 20 bases between. Germline values: CDR1 SGHDT, CDR2 YYEEEE. The CDR3 is 16 residues long. Here the CDR3 reads CASRLIRDNTDNEQFF. CDR3 nucleotide sequence: TGTGCCAGCAGATTGATTCGGGACAATACTGACAATGAGCAGTTCTTC.

The rearrangement joins TRBV6-4 to TRBJ2-3; 9 bases match TRBD2. The V and J ends lost 4 bases and 6 bases, in that order; junction bases with no gene match: 11. CDR1 and CDR2 (germline): MRHNA, SNTAGT. There are 16 residues in the CDR3. The CDR3 coding sequence is TGTGCCAGCAGTGTTTCTAGCGGGAATGTTTTGGATACGCAGTATTTT. Translated: CASSVSSGNVLDTQYF.